The 32 T cell receptor beta chains reported below all come from one sample, sequenced in a study of cytomegalovirus exposure and HLA in healthy donors. It was with 60 Vbeta and 13 Jbeta primers that the PCR ran. Sequencing was performed with immunoSEQ multiplex PCR; in TCRdb, only in-frame clones are kept and a portion is missing. In the table there are 120,000 to 150,000 clones, roughly 80% of which are singletons. The sequenced sample was PBMCs. These receptors all come from a woman aged 25 to 39 in good health and CMV-seronegative.

This clone has only one observation. This chain joins TRBV27 and TRBJ2-7; a weak D match, TRBD1 (5 bases). V lost 9 bases to trimming and J lost 1 base, with 16 bases between them. Germline V gives CDR1 MNHEY, CDR2 SMNVEV (reference sequence). This CDR3 is built from 14 residues. The CDR3 loop is CARTRQQTSYEQYF. The DNA of the CDR3 is TGTGCCAGGACTCGACAGCAGACTTCCTACGAGCAGTACTTC.

The CDR3 region has the DNA TGTGCCAGCAGTTCGGGAATTTGGGAGACCCAGTACTTC. Translation gives CASSSGIWETQYF. V and J are TRBV6-1 and TRBJ2-5; weak D call: TRBD2 (5 bases). CDR3 length equals 13 residues. The germline V gene has CDR1 MNHNS and CDR2 SASEGT. The V end lost 5 bases, the J end lost 5 bases, and 12 bases lay between the germline ends.

The genes are TRBV19 and TRBJ2-7; D gene uncertain. V was cut by 1 base and J by 3 bases, with 7 bases left in between. The CDR3 consists of 13 residues. Germline assignment: CDR1 LNHDA and CDR2 SQIVND (reference sequence). The CDR3 spells CASSIGPFYEQYF. The CDR3 DNA sequence: TGTGCCAGTAGTATAGGTCCGTTCTACGAGCAGTACTTC.

This clone occurred a few times. This chain uses TRBV29-1 with TRBJ2-7; 7 bases map to TRBD1. J was trimmed by 3 bases and V by 5 bases; bases with no gene match: 4. The CDR3 runs to 12 residues. CDR1 and CDR2 (germline): SQVTM, ANQGSEA. CDR3 DNA sequence: TGCAGCGTTCGTCAGGGGGTCTACGAGCAGTACTTC. Translated: CSVRQGVYEQYF.

The table lists this clone with a count of one. The chain uses TRBV30 and TRBJ2-7; 8 bases fit TRBD1. Trimming removed 2 bases from V and 1 base from J; junction bases left unmatched: 13. The CDR3 sequence is 17 residues long. In germline, CDR1 is GTSNPN, CDR2 SVGIG (reference sequence). In DNA, the CDR3 is TGTGCCTGGAGTAATTCACTAGGACAGGGAGAGTCCTACGAGCAGTACTTC. Amino acids: CAWSNSLGQGESYEQYF. The full variable domain, in which reference TRBV30 and TRBJ2-7 provide the parts outside the CDR3, is SQTIHQWPATLVQPVGSPLSLECTVEGTSNPNLYWYRQAAGRGLQLLFYSVGIGQISSEVPQNLSASRPQDRQFILSSKKLLLSDSGFYLCAWSNSLGQGESYEQYFGPGTRLTVT.

The CDR3 protein is CASSVTGAQSGANVLTF. Written as DNA, the CDR3 is TGTGCCAGCAGCGTGACAGGGGCACAATCTGGGGCCAACGTCCTGACTTTC. The J gene is TRBJ2-6, the V gene TRBV9; 8 nucleotides line up with TRBD1. The V gene end was trimmed by 2 bases and the J gene end by 1 base; junction bases not matched to a gene: 5. The CDR3 runs 17 residues. Germline V gene sequence: CDR1 SGDLS, CDR2 YYNGEE. The full variable domain, in which reference TRBV9 and TRBJ2-6 provide the parts outside the CDR3, is DSGVTQTPKHLITATGQRVTLRCSPRSGDLSVYWYQQSLDQGLQFLIQYYNGEERAKGNILERFSAQQFPDLHSELNLSSLELGDSALYFCASSVTGAQSGANVLTFGAGSRLTVL.

This chain uses TRBV11-2 with TRBJ1-2; D not certain. Looked up from germline, CDR1 is SGHAT and CDR2 is FQNNGV. V shed 6 bases and J shed 3 bases, with 14 bases lying between them. There are 14 residues in the CDR3. CDR3 sequence: CASSPSSFYYGYTF. CDR3 bases: TGTGCCAGCAGTCCGAGTAGTTTCTACTATGGCTACACCTTC.

CDR3 amino acids: CASSPTYNEQFF. The DNA of the CDR3 is TGTGCCAGCAGCCCAACCTACAATGAGCAGTTCTTC. The genes are TRBV2 and TRBJ2-1; D is unclear. V lost 6 bases, J lost 2 bases, and 5 bases lay in between. The germline CDR1 and CDR2 sequences are SNHLY and FYNNEI. The CDR3 spans 12 residues.

The chain couples TRBV27 to TRBJ1-5; tentative D call: TRBD1 (5 bases). CDR3 length: 16 amino acids. Germline values: CDR1 MNHEY, CDR2 SMNVEV (reference sequence). V was cut by 2 bases and J by 3 bases, with 14 bases left in between. In nucleotides, the CDR3 is TGTGCCAGCAGTTTACGACGCGGGGGAGACAATCAGCCCCAGCATTTT. Residues: CASSLRRGGDNQPQHF.

Concerning this clone: Other DNA sequences in this specimen translate into the identical CDR3. The rearrangement links TRBV27 to TRBJ1-1; a weak D match, TRBD1 (6 bases). Between the trimmed V and J ends, which lost 2 bases and 4 bases, there was a span of 11 bases. The CDR3 extends over 14 amino acids. Germline V CDR1 and CDR2: MNHEY, SMNVEV (reference sequence). Here the CDR3 DNA reads TGTGCCAGCAGTTTAAGCAGGGGTGGCACTGAAGCTTTCTTT. Protein sequence: CASSLSRGGTEAFF.

V is TRBV30 and J is TRBJ1-4; 7 bases fit TRBD1. Trimming at V came to 2 bases and at J to 6 bases, leaving 9 bases not matched to a gene. The CDR3 covers 15 residues. From germline, CDR1 is GTSNPN and CDR2 SVGIG (reference sequence). The CDR3 protein is CAWSKVAGQDEKLFF. CDR3 bases: TGTGCCTGGAGTAAGGTTGCAGGACAGGATGAAAAACTGTTTTTT.

The chain couples TRBV19 to TRBJ1-1; the D is unclear. Germline CDR1 reads LNHDA; CDR2 reads SQIVND (reference sequence). This CDR3 has 13 residues. V dropped 3 bases and J dropped 1 base, with 6 bases sitting between them. The CDR3 DNA reads as TGTGCCAGTAGTATTCCTCGGAACACTGAAGCTTTCTTT. Protein product: CASSIPRNTEAFF.

The chain is built from TRBV30 and TRBJ2-1, with D possibly matching TRBD2 (6 bases). CDR1 and CDR2 from the germline V gene are GTSNPN and SVGIG (reference sequence). There are 14 residues in the CDR3. Between the trimmed V and J ends, which lost 3 bases and 0 bases, there was a span of 9 bases. As DNA, the CDR3 is TGTGCCTGGAGCACGGGACTCTCCTACAATGAGCAGTTCTTC. It is translated as CAWSTGLSYNEQFF.

The rearrangement links TRBV2 to TRBJ2-2; 9 positions match TRBD2. The V gene's germline CDR1 is SNHLY and CDR2 FYNNEI. The V and J ends lost 7 bases and 5 bases, in that order; junction bases with no gene match: 11. CDR3 size: 16 residues. CDR3 nucleotides: TGTGCCAGCAAGGATGGGGCGGGGGGGCGAACCGGGGAGCTGTTTTTT. The encoded protein is CASKDGAGGRTGELFF.

The chain joins TRBV20-1 to TRBJ1-1; a weak D match, TRBD1 (5 bases). With 3 bases removed from V and 11 bases from J, the gap between germline ends came to 13 bases. Germline values: CDR1 DFQATT, CDR2 SNEGSKA (reference sequence). The CDR3 runs to 11 residues. Here the CDR3 DNA reads TGCAGTGCTAGCTCTCGTGCAGGGGCTTTCTTT. This codes for CSASSRAGAFF.

This chain connects TRBV27 to TRBJ1-2; possible D gene TRBD1, 6 bases. Germline V CDR1 and CDR2: MNHEY, SMNVEV (reference sequence). The length of the CDR3 is 12 residues. Deletions cut 8 bases from V and 7 bases from J, with 14 bases between. The DNA for the CDR3 is TGTGCCAGCGGGGGCCCCAGACGTGGCTACACCTTC. Translating it yields CASGGPRRGYTF.

The chain uses TRBV7-3 and TRBJ2-2; possible D gene TRBD1, 5 bases. Trimming pared 6 bases from V and 0 bases from J, leaving 14 bases between. Germline lookup yields CDR1 SGHTA and CDR2 FQGTGA. The CDR3 has 16 amino acids. DNA of the CDR3: TGTGCCAGCAGTACGACAGTTACCTCGAACACCGGGGAGCTGTTTTTT. Translated, it gives CASSTTVTSNTGELFF.

The J gene is TRBJ2-7, the V gene TRBV19, with TRBD2 identical over 8 bases. The V gene end was trimmed by 0 bases and the J gene end by 6 bases; junction bases not matched to a gene: 10. The germline V gene has CDR1 LNHDA and CDR2 SQIVND (reference sequence). The CDR3 loop spans 16 amino acids. CDR3 nucleotide sequence: TGTGCCAGTAGTATAGAGGCGGGGGGTCGGAGGAGCGAGCAGTACTTC. Protein sequence: CASSIEAGGRRSEQYF.

V is TRBV10-3 and J is TRBJ1-1; 8 bases are a match to TRBD1. V lost 11 bases, J lost 5 bases, and 7 bases stayed unmatched. The CDR3 has 12 amino acids. Per germline, CDR1 ENHRY and CDR2 SYGVKD. CDR3 nucleotides: TGTGCCTCGCGGACAGGGTCTACTGAAGCTTTCTTT. Translating it yields CASRTGSTEAFF.

The chain recombines TRBV5-1 with TRBJ2-1; 8 bases align to TRBD1. CDR3 length equals 14 residues. Germline V gives CDR1 SGHRS, CDR2 YFSETQ. V lost 4 bases to trimming and J lost 8 bases; unmatched junction nucleotides: 8. The CDR3 sequence: CASSPGTGQDEQFF. The CDR3 DNA reads as TGCGCCAGCAGCCCCGGGACAGGTCAGGATGAGCAGTTCTTC.

V is TRBV5-6 and J is TRBJ1-6, with TRBD1 as a possible D gene (5 bases). V lost 4 bases and J 7 bases, leaving 12 bases between the germline ends. The CDR3 has 14 residues. Germline CDR1 SGHDT, CDR2 YYEEEE. The CDR3: CASSRDGLNSPLHF. The CDR3 DNA sequence: TGTGCCAGCAGCCGGGACGGACTAAATTCACCCCTCCACTTT.

The gene calls are TRBV7-2 and TRBJ1-2; 11 positions match TRBD1. The CDR3 loop spans 14 amino acids. The germline gives CDR1 SGHTA, CDR2 FQGNSA. Trimming took 4 bases from V and 5 from J; bases not matched to a gene: 3. The CDR3 DNA reads TGTGCCAGCAGCTCGGGGACAGGGGGGTATGGCTACACCTTC. It codes for CASSSGTGGYGYTF.

This clone was counted once. This chain connects TRBV18 to TRBJ2-5; 7 bases agree with TRBD2. The CDR3 covers 15 residues. V shed 0 bases, J shed 2 bases, and the junction held 3 bases outside the gene matches. The germline V gene has CDR1 KGHSH and CDR2 LQKENI. As DNA, the CDR3 is TGTGCCAGCTCACCACCGGCTAGCGGTCAAGAGACCCAGTACTTC. It specifies CASSPPASGQETQYF.

The rearrangement links TRBV28 to TRBJ2-3, with D possibly TRBD2 on 6 matching bases. Germline V gene lookup returns CDR1 MDHEN and CDR2 SYDVKM. Deletions cut 6 bases from V and 3 bases from J, with 16 bases between. The CDR3 length is 15 residues. Here the CDR3 reads CASSAAGGLTDTQYF. In DNA form, the CDR3 reads TGTGCCAGCAGCGCCGCCGGGGGTTTAACAGATACGCAGTATTTT. Full variable domain (remainder filled in from reference TRBV28 and TRBJ2-3): DVKVTQSSRYLVKRTGEKVFLECVQDMDHENMFWYRQDPGLGLRLIYFSYDVKMKEKGDIPEGYSVSREKKERFSLILESASTNQTSMYLCASSAAGGLTDTQYFGPGTRLTVL.

On this clone: The junction departs from germline at one end; a sequencing error may be responsible. The V gene is TRBV7-9, the J gene TRBJ1-5, with D perhaps matching TRBD1 (5 bases). The CDR3 is 17 amino acids. From germline, CDR1 is SEHNR and CDR2 FQNEAQ (reference sequence). The CDR3 loop is CSSSLGQGLYSNQPQHF. The CDR3 DNA is TGTTCCAGCAGCTTAGGGCAGGGCCTTTATAGCAATCAGCCCCAGCATTTT. The variable domain in full, completed from reference TRBV7-9 and TRBJ1-5, reads DTGVSQNPRHKITKRGQNVTFRCDPISEHNRLYWYRQTLGQGPEFLTYFQNEAQLEKSRLLSDRFSAERPKGSFSTLEIQRTEQGDSAMYLCSSSLGQGLYSNQPQHFGDGTRLSIL.

Comment on this clone: Other nucleotide sequences in the sample specify the same CDR3. The rearrangement uses TRBV6-4 and TRBJ2-3, with 10 nucleotides matching TRBD2. Germline V gives CDR1 MRHNA, CDR2 SNTAGT. The CDR3 has 15 residues. With 2 bases clipped from V and 2 bases from J, the junction kept 1 base outside the gene matches. The CDR3 protein is CASSDSGGATDTQYF. CDR3 nucleotide sequence: TGTGCCAGCAGTGACAGCGGGGGGGCCACAGATACGCAGTATTTT.

The V and J genes are TRBV5-4 and TRBJ2-5; 7 bases fit TRBD1. Unmatched junction bases numbered 8, after V lost 4 bases and J lost 5 bases. Germline lookup yields CDR1 SGHNT and CDR2 YYREEE (reference sequence). The CDR3 consists of 14 residues. CDR3 residues: CASSGRQGLETQYF. The CDR3 coding sequence is TGTGCCAGCAGCGGGAGACAGGGCCTTGAGACCCAGTACTTC.

The genes are TRBV11-2 and TRBJ2-7; tentatively, D is TRBD2 (5 bases). Trimming shortened V by 1 base and J by 4 bases, and 14 bases separated the two germline ends. The CDR3 contains 15 residues. CDR1 and CDR2 (germline): SGHAT, FQNNGV. Here the CDR3 DNA reads TGTGCCAGCAGCTTAGGTGTCAGAGGGTTTTACGAGCAGTACTTC. Its protein is CASSLGVRGFYEQYF.

This clone occurred once. The sample holds other DNA sequences that translate to the same CDR3. V gene TRBV7-2 combines with J gene TRBJ2-7; D not resolved. The length of the CDR3 is 11 residues. Germline CDR1 SGHTA, CDR2 FQGNSA. Trimming stripped 2 bases from V and 3 bases from J, with 2 bases between. The CDR3 nucleotides are TGTGCCAGCAGCTTATACTACGAGCAGTACTTC. Its translation: CASSLYYEQYF. Variable domain in full (rest from reference TRBV7-2 and TRBJ2-7): GAGVSQSPSNKVTEKGKDVELRCDPISGHTALYWYRQSLGQGLEFLIYFQGNSAPDKSGLPSDRFSAERTGGSVSTLTIQRTQQEDSAVYLCASSLYYEQYFGPGTRLTVT.

V and J are TRBV12-5 and TRBJ1-2; D not certain. The CDR3 runs to 17 residues. The V gene lost 0 bases and the J gene lost 4 bases, with 18 bases spanning the gap. Germline CDR1 LGHNT, CDR2 FRNRAP. CDR3 residues: CASGLVVTDTAGYGYTF. Written as DNA, the CDR3 is TGTGCTAGTGGTTTGGTAGTCACAGATACTGCAGGCTATGGCTACACCTTC.

The chain recombines TRBV2 with TRBJ2-5; 15 bases agree with TRBD2. This CDR3 has 17 amino acids. V shed 4 bases, J shed 0 bases, and the junction held 3 bases outside the gene matches. CDR1 and CDR2 (germline): SNHLY, FYNNEI. CDR3 nucleotides: TGTGCCAGCAGTGGGACTAGCGGGGGGGGGTACCAAGAGACCCAGTACTTC. Translation gives CASSGTSGGGYQETQYF.

V is TRBV30 and J is TRBJ1-6; 8 bases are a match to TRBD1. This CDR3 spans 13 amino acids. Germline V gives CDR1 GTSNPN, CDR2 SVGIG (reference sequence). The V segment lost 1 base and the J segment 10 bases; nucleotides outside the gene matches: 3. The CDR3 region is CAWSGGQGSPLHF. Here the CDR3 DNA reads TGTGCCTGGAGTGGTGGACAGGGCTCACCCCTCCACTTT.